The 2 T cell receptor beta chains below were found in one sample sequenced in a study of T cells in Graves' hyperthyroidism and ophthalmopathy. RNA transcripts served as the template for amplifying TCR beta CDR3 regions. Researchers ran a first-round RT-PCR on the TCR CDR3 using the HTBI primer set. TCRdb analysed the multiplex PCR reads with MiXCR anew, one entry per CDR3 protein. The table lists roughly 530,000 distinct CDR3 sequences, 17% of them singletons. What was sequenced was blood. Receptors were obtained from a young woman with Graves' ophthalmopathy.

This clonotype was observed many times. The V gene is TRBV3-1, the J gene TRBJ1-5, with 7 bases that match TRBD1. Germline V gene data show CDR1 as LGHDT and CDR2 as YNNKEL (reference sequence). The CDR3 loop spans 15 amino acids. With V trimmed by 4 bases and J by 1 base, 4 bases remained unmatched. CDR3 amino acids: CASSRSGQSNQPQHF. The CDR3 bases are TGTGCCAGCAGCCGTTCGGGACAGAGCAATCAGCCCCAGCATTTT.

This clonotype has ten or more counts. The V and J genes are TRBV7-2 and TRBJ2-4, with a tentative D call TRBD1 (5 bases). CDR3 size: 16 residues. From germline, CDR1 is SGHTA and CDR2 FQGNSA. Trimming pared 3 bases from V and 0 bases from J, leaving 12 bases between. The CDR3 protein is CASSFQTAVAKNIQYF. CDR3 nucleotide sequence: TGTGCCAGCAGCTTCCAGACAGCCGTAGCCAAAAACATTCAGTACTTC.